Each of the 23 T cell receptor delta chains below was sequenced from the same sample in a study of gamma-delta chains in newborns, infants, children (dated by TCRdb to between 2017 and 2020). Instrument used: Illumina MiSeq. TCRdb reprocessed the public data with the CATT caller; entries with the same nucleotide sequence were combined afterwards. A total of 4,000 to 5,000 delta-chain clones appear in this sample, about 3% of them only once. The ten top clones hold around 11% of the sample. Sequences were obtained from blood. The receptor set was obtained from a child who was a newborn, infant or young child, either healthy, febrile or measles-vaccinated (not recorded which).

To note about this clone: This sequence may be a read error, since a much larger clone differs from it by one base. The same CDR3 is also encoded by other DNA sequences in this sample. The V and J genes are TRAV29/DV5 and TRDJ2; 7 positions match TRDD3. The length of the CDR3 is 17 residues. Looked up from germline, CDR1 is NSMFDY and CDR2 is ISSIKDK. CDR3: CAASGLGVPSLTAQLFF. Here the CDR3 DNA reads TGTGCAGCGAGCGGGCTGGGGGTTCCTTCTTTGACAGCACAACTCTTCTTT. The full variable domain, its missing parts supplied by reference TRAV29/DV5 and TRDJ2, is DQQVKQNSPSLSVQEGRISILNCDYTNSMFDYFLWYKKYPAEGPTFLISISSIKDKNEDGRFTVFLNKSAKHLSLHIVPSQPGDSAVYFCAASGLGVPSLTAQLFFGKGTQLIVEP.

This clone has more than one count but fewer than ten. A single base is all that separates this from a far larger clone, so a read error is likely. The CDR3 region has the DNA TGTGCCCGTGACCATACTGGGGGTCCCCGCTCCTGGGACACCCGACAGATGTTTTTC. Protein: CARDHTGGPRSWDTRQMFF. This chain connects TRDV2 to TRDJ3; 8 bases agree with TRDD3. Germline V CDR1 and CDR2: GEAIGNYY, EKD. The CDR3 totals 19 residues.

This clone is labeled medium-sized (0.01 to 0.1%). This chain connects TRDV2 to TRDJ2, with TRDD3 matching over 13 bases. This CDR3 contains 18 residues. CDR1 and CDR2 (germline): GEAIGNYY, EKD. After removal of 1 base from V and 6 bases from J, the junction contained 10 bases not matched to a gene. Written as DNA, the CDR3 is TGTGCCTGTGACACAGTACTGGGGGATACGCGGCAGGCAGCACAACTCTTCTTT. As protein: CACDTVLGDTRQAAQLFF.

V is TRDV2 and J is TRDJ2, with 12 positions matching TRDD3. CDR1 is GEAIGNYY and CDR2 is EKD in the germline V gene. The J segment lost 4 bases and the V segment lost 0 bases, leaving 2 bases of the junction unmatched. This CDR3 comprises 16 residues. CDR3 protein: CACDTVLGDTTAQLFF. The CDR3 DNA reads TGTGCCTGTGACACCGTACTGGGGGATACGACAGCACAACTCTTCTTT.

Remarks on this clone: Translating this DNA gives a protein that differs at residue 14 from the TCRdb one, which belongs to a much larger clone; a read error is likely, and the protein shown is this translation. The chain combines TRDV2 with TRDJ3, with TRDD3 matching 10 bases. The CDR3 runs 17 residues. CDR1 GEAIGNYY and CDR2 EKD come from the germline V gene. Written as DNA, the CDR3 is TGTGCCTGTGACATACTGGGGGATTCCTGGGACACCCGACGGATGTTTTTC. Translated: CACDILGDSWDTRRMFF.

The table lists this clone with a few counts. This may come from a read error, since a much larger clone is one base off. Other DNA sequences in the same sample also yield this CDR3. The chain carries TRDV2 and TRDJ3, with TRDD3 matching 8 bases. The V segment lost 2 bases and the J segment 0 bases; nucleotides outside the gene matches: 8. The CDR3 loop spans 19 amino acids. The germline V gene has CDR1 GEAIGNYY and CDR2 EKD. The CDR3 loop is CACDITGGRRSWDTRQMFF. CDR3 coding DNA: TGTGCCTGTGACATTACTGGGGGGCGCCGCTCCTGGGACACCCGACAGATGTTTTTC.

In this sample, this clone turned up a few times. The translation of this DNA and the TCRdb protein of a much larger clone differ at residue 9, probably owing to a read error; the protein shown here is translated from the DNA. The J gene is TRDJ2, the V gene TRDV2, with TRDD3 matching 10 bases. There are 15 residues in the CDR3. Losses at the gene ends were 1 base for V and 6 bases for J; bases not matched to a gene: 4. CDR1 and CDR2 from the germline V gene are GEAIGNYY and EKD. CDR3 bases: TGTGCCTGTGACACGACTGGGGGATGCGCAGCACAACTCTTCTTT. Its translation: CACDTTGGCAAQLFF.

This clone was observed a few times. One junction end disagrees with the germline gene, perhaps due to a read error. Other DNA sequences of this sample code for an identical CDR3. The chain has TRDV3 and TRDJ1; TRDD3 aligns across 13 bases. The CDR3 totals 21 residues. Germline loops: CDR1 TVYSNPD, CDR2 GDNSRS (reference sequence). The chain's CDR3 is CASPPLTTSYWGIRTTDKLIF. The CDR3 coding sequence is TGCGCCTCGCCTCCCCTGACGACTTCCTACTGGGGGATACGTACCACCGATAAACTCATCTTT.

In this sample, this clone is medium-sized. This may be a read error, as it is one base from a much larger clone. Distinct nucleotide sequences in the sample also encode this CDR3. The V call is TRDV2, the J call TRDJ3; TRDD3 aligns across 10 bases. This CDR3 contains 18 residues. CDR1 and CDR2 (germline): GEAIGNYY, EKD. CDR3 loop: CACDTGGYASWDTRQMFF. The CDR3 DNA follows: TGCGCCTGTGACACCGGGGGATACGCGTCCTGGGACACCCGACAGATGTTTTTC.

This clone was recorded a few times. The likely explanation is a read error, given a far larger clone one base away. V is TRDV2 and J is TRDJ2, with 8 positions matching TRDD3. Germline V gene lookup returns CDR1 GEAIGNYY and CDR2 EKD. The CDR3 loop spans 15 amino acids. Trimming removed 2 bases from V and 3 bases from J; junction bases left unmatched: 4. DNA of the CDR3: TGTGCCTGTGACATACTGGGGGGTATGACAGCACAACTCTTCTTT. It encodes CACDILGGMTAQLFF.

This clone has more than one count but fewer than ten. This sequence may be a read error, since a much larger clone differs from it by one base. The gene calls are TRDV2 and TRDJ3, with 8 bases lining up with TRDD3. J gave up 3 bases and V 0 bases, and 9 bases lay outside the gene matches. The CDR3 has 19 residues. Germline V gives CDR1 GEAIGNYY, CDR2 EKD. CDR3 in DNA: TGTGCCTGTGACACCTGGGGGATGACGGGGTGCTGGGACACCCGACAGATGTTTTTC. This translates into CACDTWGMTGCWDTRQMFF.

This clone occurred a few times. The protein recorded in TCRdb matches a much larger clone and deviates from this DNA's translation at residue 11, suggesting a read error; the protein here is obtained by translating the DNA. This chain links TRDV2 with TRDJ3; 12 bases are shared with TRDD3. Germline values: CDR1 GEAIGNYY, CDR2 EKD. This CDR3 comprises 18 residues. V was clipped by 2 bases and J by 5 bases; unmatched bases: 6. This CDR3 is CACDKVLGDTRDTRQMFF. CDR3 nucleotides: TGTGCCTGTGACAAAGTACTGGGGGATACCCGGGACACCCGACAGATGTTTTTC.

Turning to this clone: TCRdb's entry gives the protein of a much larger clone, which mismatches this DNA's translation at residue 3, likely from a read error; the protein reported here is translated from the DNA. The chain employs TRDV2 and TRDJ3; 11 positions agree with TRDD3. The CDR3 runs to 18 residues. Germline V CDR1 and CDR2: GEAIGNYY, EKD. DNA of the CDR3: TGTGCCCGTGACATACTGGGGGATAAATCCTGGGACACCCGACAGATGTTTTTC. The encoded protein is CARDILGDKSWDTRQMFF.

With respect to this clone: A much larger clone differs from this one at a single base, so this may be a read error. Other nucleotide sequences from this sample produce the same CDR3. The chain is built from TRDV3 and TRDJ1; a possible D gene is TRDD3 (6 bases). There are 17 residues in the CDR3. Germline CDR1 TVYSNPD, CDR2 GDNSRS (reference sequence). Trimming removed 3 bases from V and 0 bases from J, with 23 bases in between. Here the CDR3 DNA reads TGTGCCTTCGCCTTACGTTGGGGGTTACAATACACCGATAAACTCATCTTT. Translated, it gives CAFALRWGLQYTDKLIF.

This clone has more than one count but fewer than ten. A clone one base away is much larger, so this may be a read error. The same CDR3 is also encoded by other DNA sequences in this sample. The J gene is TRDJ3, the V gene TRDV2; TRDD3 matches 8 bases. The CDR3 loop spans 18 amino acids. Per germline, CDR1 GEAIGNYY and CDR2 EKD. CDR3 sequence reads: CACDTGYASSWDTRQMFF. CDR3 DNA sequence: TGTGCCTGCGACACGGGATACGCTTCCTCCTGGGACACCCGACAGATGTTTTTC.

This clone is termed medium-sized (0.01 to 0.1%). With only one base between it and a far larger clone, this is likely a read error. Other DNA sequences within the sample encode an identical CDR3. The V call is TRDV2, the J call TRDJ1, with 8 bases lining up with TRDD3. Per germline, CDR1 GEAIGNYY and CDR2 EKD. V lost 3 bases, J lost 0 bases, and 2 bases stayed unmatched. The CDR3 has 14 residues. CDR3 nucleotide sequence: TGTGCCTGTGACCTACTGGGGGACACCGATAAACTCATCTTT. Protein product: CACDLLGDTDKLIF.

As concerns this clone: Given a much more abundant clone one base away, this may be a read error. This same CDR3 is encoded by further DNA sequences in the sample. The chain is built from TRDV2 and TRDJ3; TRDD3 matches 9 bases. The CDR3 has 21 residues. CDR1 and CDR2 (germline): GEAIGNYY, EKD. The CDR3 coding sequence is TGTGCCTGTGACACCCCCTCTACTGGGGGACTAAGCTCCTGGGACACCCGACAGATGTTCTTC. Translating gives CACDTPSTGGLSSWDTRQMFF.

This clone occurred a few times. The protein in TCRdb stems from a much larger clone and differs at residue 8 from this DNA's translation, likely a read error; here the protein is translated from the DNA. V is TRDV2 and J is TRDJ3; TRDD3 might be the D (5 bases). V was cut by 2 bases and J by 2 bases, with 15 bases left in between. Germline loops: CDR1 GEAIGNYY, CDR2 EKD. The CDR3 contains 18 residues. The CDR3 nucleotides read TGTGCCTGTGACAAAGTACTGGAGGATACCTGGGACACCCGACAGATGTTTTTC. Its protein product is CACDKVLEDTWDTRQMFF.

Remarks on this clone: A single base separates this from a much larger clone, so it may be a read error. The chain couples TRDV2 to TRDJ3; TRDD3 matches 9 bases. The CDR3 totals 21 residues. Germline V CDR1 and CDR2: GEAIGNYY, EKD. CDR3 sequence reads: CACDTLGDSTSISWGTRQMFF. As DNA, the CDR3 is TGTGCCTGTGACACGCTGGGGGATTCAACCTCTATCTCCTGGGGCACCCGACAGATGTTTTTC.

Comment on this clone: The protein in TCRdb stems from a much larger clone and differs at residue 14 from this DNA's translation, likely a read error; here the protein is translated from the DNA. This chain uses TRDV2 with TRDJ3, with 10 bases lining up with TRDD3. The length of the CDR3 is 20 residues. Germline values: CDR1 GEAIGNYY, CDR2 EKD. CDR3 in DNA: TGTGCCTGTGACACCGTATCGTGGGGGATACTATCCTGGGGCACCCGACAGATGTTTTTC. Protein: CACDTVSWGILSWGTRQMFF.

A remark on this clone: The protein that TCRdb holds for this DNA derives from a much larger clone and differs from the translated DNA at residue 6, which likely indicates a read error; the protein shown here is translated from the DNA. This sequence joins TRDV2 and TRDJ3; 8 positions agree with TRDD3. The CDR3 consists of 18 residues. Germline V gene lookup returns CDR1 GEAIGNYY and CDR2 EKD. The junction had 4 bases not matched to a gene; V was cut back by 1 base and J by 0 bases. CDR3 protein: CACDTMGDRSWDTRQMFF. Written as DNA, the CDR3 is TGTGCCTGTGACACGATGGGGGATCGCTCCTGGGACACCCGACAGATGTTTTTC.

Concerning this clone: One base away lies a much larger clone, so this may be a sequencing read error. Other DNA sequences within the sample encode an identical CDR3. The rearrangement links TRDV2 to TRDJ3; 10 nucleotides line up with TRDD3. CDR3 length: 20 amino acids. Trimming cost V 7 bases and J 0 bases; bases outside gene matches: 14. Germline-derived CDR1 and CDR2 are GEAIGNYY and EKD. The CDR3 bases are TGTGCCTGCGATCTACTGGGGGATTCCGAGAGCTCCTGGGACACCCGACAGATGTTTTTC. Translated, it gives CACDLLGDSESSWDTRQMFF.

This clone was observed a handful of times. TCRdb attributes to this sequence the protein of a much larger clone, which differs from the DNA translation at residue 6; a read error is likely, and the protein displayed is translated from the DNA. The chain uses TRDV2 and TRDJ3, with D possibly matching TRDD3 (5 bases). Germline CDR1 is GEAIGNYY and CDR2 is EKD. The V gene lost 0 bases and the J gene lost 3 bases, with 8 bases spanning the gap. The CDR3 runs to 16 residues. CDR3 region: CACDTAGYWDTRQMFF. In DNA form, the CDR3 reads TGTGCCTGTGACACCGCCGGATACTGGGACACCCGACAGATGTTTTTC.